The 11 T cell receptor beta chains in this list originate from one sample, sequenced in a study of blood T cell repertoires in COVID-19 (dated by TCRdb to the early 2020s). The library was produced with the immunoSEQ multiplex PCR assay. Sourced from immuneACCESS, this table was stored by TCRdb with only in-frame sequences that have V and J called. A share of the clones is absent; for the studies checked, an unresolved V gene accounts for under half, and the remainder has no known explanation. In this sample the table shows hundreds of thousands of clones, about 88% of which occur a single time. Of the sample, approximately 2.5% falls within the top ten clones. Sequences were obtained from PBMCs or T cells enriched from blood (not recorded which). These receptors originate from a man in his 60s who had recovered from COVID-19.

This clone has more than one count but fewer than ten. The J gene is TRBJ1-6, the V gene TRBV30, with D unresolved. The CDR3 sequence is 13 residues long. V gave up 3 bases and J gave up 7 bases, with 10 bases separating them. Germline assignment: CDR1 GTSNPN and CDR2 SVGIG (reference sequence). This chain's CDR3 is CAWRAGYNSPLHF. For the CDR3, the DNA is TGTGCCTGGAGGGCGGGATACAATTCACCCCTCCACTTT.

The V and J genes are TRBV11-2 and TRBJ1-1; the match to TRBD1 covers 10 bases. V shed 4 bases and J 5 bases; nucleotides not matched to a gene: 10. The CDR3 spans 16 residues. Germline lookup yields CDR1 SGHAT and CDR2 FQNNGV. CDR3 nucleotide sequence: TGTGCCAGCAGCTCACGGACAGGGGGAAGAAGAACTGAAGCTTTCTTT. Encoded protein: CASSSRTGGRRTEAFF.

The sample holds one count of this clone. CDR3 residues: CASSLRQTSNQPQHF. In DNA, the CDR3 is TGTGCCAGCTCACTACGACAGACTAGCAATCAGCCCCAGCATTTT. The rearrangement joins TRBV18 to TRBJ1-5; the D gene is possibly TRBD1 (5 bases). Germline values: CDR1 KGHSH, CDR2 LQKENI. V was shortened by 4 bases and J by 0 bases, with 10 bases between the two germline ends. The CDR3 is 15 amino acids.

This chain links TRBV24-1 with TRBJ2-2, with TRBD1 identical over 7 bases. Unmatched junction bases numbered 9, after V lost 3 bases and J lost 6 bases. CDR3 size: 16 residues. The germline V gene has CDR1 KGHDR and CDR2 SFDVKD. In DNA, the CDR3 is TGTGCCACCAGTGATCCACGACAGGGTATGTCCGGGGAGCTGTTTTTT. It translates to CATSDPRQGMSGELFF.

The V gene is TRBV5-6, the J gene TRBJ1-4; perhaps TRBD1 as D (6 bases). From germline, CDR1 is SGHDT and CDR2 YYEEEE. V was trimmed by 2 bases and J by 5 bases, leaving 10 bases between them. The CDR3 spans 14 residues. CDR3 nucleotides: TGTGCCAGCAGCTTCCAACAGGGAAATGAAAAACTGTTTTTT. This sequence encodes CASSFQQGNEKLFF.

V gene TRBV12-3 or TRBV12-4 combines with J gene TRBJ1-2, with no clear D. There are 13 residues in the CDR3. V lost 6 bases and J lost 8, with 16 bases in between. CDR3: CASSRTTAWGYTF. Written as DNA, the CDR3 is TGTGCCAGCAGCCGGACTACCGCCTGGGGCTACACCTTC.

As DNA, the CDR3 is TGTGCCAGCAGCCCCTCTCCCACAGGGGGCGCGTTCTTCAATGAGCAGTTCTTC. It encodes CASSPSPTGGAFFNEQFF. V is TRBV3-1 (or the pseudogene TRBV3-2) and J is TRBJ2-1, with 9 bases fitting TRBD1. The CDR3 sequence is 18 residues long. Unmatched junction bases numbered 16, after V lost 4 bases and J lost 6 bases. Germline CDR1 LGHDT, CDR2 YNNKEL (reference sequence).

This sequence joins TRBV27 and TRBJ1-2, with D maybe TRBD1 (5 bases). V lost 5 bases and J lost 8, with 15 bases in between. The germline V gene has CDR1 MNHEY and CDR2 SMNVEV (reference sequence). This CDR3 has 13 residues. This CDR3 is CASSPWGVLGYTF. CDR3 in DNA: TGTGCCAGCAGTCCCTGGGGGGTACTCGGCTACACCTTC.

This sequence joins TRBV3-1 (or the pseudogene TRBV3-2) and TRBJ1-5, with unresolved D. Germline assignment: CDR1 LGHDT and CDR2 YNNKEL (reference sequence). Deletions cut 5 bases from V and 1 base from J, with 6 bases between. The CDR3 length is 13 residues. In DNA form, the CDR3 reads TGTGCCAGCAGCTCGCGGAGCAATCAGCCCCAGCATTTT. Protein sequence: CASSSRSNQPQHF.

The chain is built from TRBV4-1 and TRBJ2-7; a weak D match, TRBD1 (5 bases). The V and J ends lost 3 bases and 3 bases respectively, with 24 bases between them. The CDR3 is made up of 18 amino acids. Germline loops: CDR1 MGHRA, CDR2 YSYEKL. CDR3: CASSHLSPQGGTFYEQYF. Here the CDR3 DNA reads TGCGCCAGCAGCCACCTCAGTCCCCAGGGTGGCACATTCTACGAGCAGTACTTC.

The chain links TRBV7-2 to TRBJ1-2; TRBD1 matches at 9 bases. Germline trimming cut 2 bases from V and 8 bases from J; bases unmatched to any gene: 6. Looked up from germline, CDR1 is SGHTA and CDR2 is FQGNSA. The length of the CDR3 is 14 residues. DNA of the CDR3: TGTGCCAGCAGCTTAAACAGGGGGCCGGTGGGCTACACCTTC. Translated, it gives CASSLNRGPVGYTF.